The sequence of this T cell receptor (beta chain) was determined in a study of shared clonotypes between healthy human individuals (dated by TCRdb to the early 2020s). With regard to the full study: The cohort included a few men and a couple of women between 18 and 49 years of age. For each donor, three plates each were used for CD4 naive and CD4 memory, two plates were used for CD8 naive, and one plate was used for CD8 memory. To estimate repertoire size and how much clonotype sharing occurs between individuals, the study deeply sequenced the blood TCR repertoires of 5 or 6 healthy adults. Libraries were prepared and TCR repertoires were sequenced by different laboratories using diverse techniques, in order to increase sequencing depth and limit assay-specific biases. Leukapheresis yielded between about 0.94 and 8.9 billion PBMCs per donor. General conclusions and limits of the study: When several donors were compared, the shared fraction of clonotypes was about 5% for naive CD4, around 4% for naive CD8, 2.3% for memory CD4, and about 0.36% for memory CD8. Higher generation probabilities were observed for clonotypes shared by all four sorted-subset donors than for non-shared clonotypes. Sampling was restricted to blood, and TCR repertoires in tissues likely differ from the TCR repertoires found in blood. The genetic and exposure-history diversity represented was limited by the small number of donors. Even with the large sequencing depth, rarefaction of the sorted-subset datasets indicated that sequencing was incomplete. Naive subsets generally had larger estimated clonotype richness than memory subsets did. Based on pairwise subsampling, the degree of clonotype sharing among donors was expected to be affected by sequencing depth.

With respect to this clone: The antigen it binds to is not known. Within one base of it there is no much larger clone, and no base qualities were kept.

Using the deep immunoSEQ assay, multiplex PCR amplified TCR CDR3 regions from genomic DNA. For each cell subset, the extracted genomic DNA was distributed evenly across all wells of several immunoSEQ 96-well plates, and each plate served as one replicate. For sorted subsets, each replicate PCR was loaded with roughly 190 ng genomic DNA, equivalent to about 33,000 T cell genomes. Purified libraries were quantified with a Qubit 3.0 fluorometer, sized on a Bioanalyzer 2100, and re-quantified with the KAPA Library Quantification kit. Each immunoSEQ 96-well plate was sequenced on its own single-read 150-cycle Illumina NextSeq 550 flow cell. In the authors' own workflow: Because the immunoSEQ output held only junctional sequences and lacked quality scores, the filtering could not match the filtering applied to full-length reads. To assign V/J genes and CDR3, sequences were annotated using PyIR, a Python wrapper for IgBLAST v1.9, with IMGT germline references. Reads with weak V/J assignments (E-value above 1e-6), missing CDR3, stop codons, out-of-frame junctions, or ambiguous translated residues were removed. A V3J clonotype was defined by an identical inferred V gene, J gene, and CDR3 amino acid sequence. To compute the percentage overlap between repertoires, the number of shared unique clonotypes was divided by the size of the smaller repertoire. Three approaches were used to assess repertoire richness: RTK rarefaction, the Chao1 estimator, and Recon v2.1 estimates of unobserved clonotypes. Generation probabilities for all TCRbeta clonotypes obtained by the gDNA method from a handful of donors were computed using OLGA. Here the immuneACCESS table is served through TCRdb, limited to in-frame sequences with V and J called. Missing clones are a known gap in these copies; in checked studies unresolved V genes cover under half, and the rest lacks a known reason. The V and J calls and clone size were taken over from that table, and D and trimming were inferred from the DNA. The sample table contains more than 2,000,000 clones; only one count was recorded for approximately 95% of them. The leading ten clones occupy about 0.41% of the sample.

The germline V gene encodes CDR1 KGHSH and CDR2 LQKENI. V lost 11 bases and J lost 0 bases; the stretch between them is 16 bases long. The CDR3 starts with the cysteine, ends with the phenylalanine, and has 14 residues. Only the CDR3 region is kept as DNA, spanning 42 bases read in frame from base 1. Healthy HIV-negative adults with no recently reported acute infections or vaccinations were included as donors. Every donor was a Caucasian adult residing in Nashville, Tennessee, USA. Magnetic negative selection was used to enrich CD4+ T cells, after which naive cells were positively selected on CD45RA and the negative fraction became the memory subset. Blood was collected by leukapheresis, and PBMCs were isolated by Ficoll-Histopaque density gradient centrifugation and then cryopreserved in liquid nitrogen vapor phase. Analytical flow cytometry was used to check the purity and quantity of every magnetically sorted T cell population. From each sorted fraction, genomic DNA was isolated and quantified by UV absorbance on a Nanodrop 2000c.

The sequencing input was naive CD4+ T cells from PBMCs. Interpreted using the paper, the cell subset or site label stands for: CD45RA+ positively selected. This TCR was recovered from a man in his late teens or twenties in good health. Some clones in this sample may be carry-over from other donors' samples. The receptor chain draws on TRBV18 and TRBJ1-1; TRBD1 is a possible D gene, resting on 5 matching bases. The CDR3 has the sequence CAFRGAGMNTEAFF. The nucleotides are TGTGCCTTTCGAGGGGCGGGTATGAACACTGAAGCTTTCTTT.